The 7 T cell receptor beta chains below all came from one sample that was sequenced in a study of Graves' ophthalmopathy and Graves' hyperthyroidism. As the template, RNA transcripts were used to amplify TCR beta CDR3 regions. HTBI primers primed a first-round RT-PCR, and a second-round multiplex PCR followed. TCRdb re-called the multiplex PCR reads with MiXCR, one entry per CDR3 protein. This table has about 740,000 distinct CDR3 sequences, roughly two fifths appearing once. The material sequenced was peripheral blood. All receptors derive from an adult man with Graves' ophthalmopathy.

The chain has TRBV5-6 and TRBJ2-7, with D perhaps TRBD1 (6 bases). The V gene lost 0 bases and the J gene lost 6 bases, with 13 bases spanning the gap. This CDR3 comprises 14 residues. Germline CDR1 reads SGHDT; CDR2 reads YYEEEE. CDR3 in DNA: TGTGCCAGCAGCTTGGGGGGGCGCGGTCGCGAGCAGTACTTC. It encodes CASSLGGRGREQYF. The whole variable domain, remainder taken from reference TRBV5-6 and TRBJ2-7, is DAGVTQSPTHLIKTRGQQVTLRCSPKSGHDTVSWYQQALGQGPQFIFQYYEEEERQRGNFPDRFSGHQFPNYSSELNVNALLLGDSALYLCASSLGGRGREQYFGPGTRLTVT.

This clonotype was picked up a small number of times. The gene calls are TRBV19 and TRBJ1-2; D is unresolved. This CDR3 has 14 amino acids. The V gene lost 3 bases and the J gene lost 6 bases, with 14 bases spanning the gap. Germline CDR1 reads LNHDA; CDR2 reads SQIVND (reference sequence). CDR3 loop: CASSIGVATDGYTF. The CDR3 DNA follows: TGTGCCAGTAGTATCGGGGTGGCGACTGATGGCTACACCTTC.

This clonotype was picked up many times. V is TRBV7-6 and J is TRBJ1-4; perhaps TRBD1 as D (6 bases). This CDR3 spans 15 amino acids. The germline V gene encodes CDR1 SGHVS and CDR2 FNYEAQ. Trimming removed 5 bases at V and 8 bases at J, with 18 bases between. As DNA, the CDR3 is TGTGCCAGCAGCGGACTAAAGGCAGGGGAGGAAAAACTGTTTTTT. Translating it yields CASSGLKAGEEKLFF. The whole variable domain, remainder taken from reference TRBV7-6 and TRBJ1-4, is GAGVSQSPRYKVTKRGQDVALRCDPISGHVSLYWYRQALGQGPEFLTYFNYEAQQDKSGLPNDRFSAERPEGSISTLTIQRTEQRDSAMYRCASSGLKAGEEKLFFGSGTQLSVL.

This clonotype was found a few times. The V gene is TRBV10-3, the J gene TRBJ1-4; TRBD1 matches 9 bases. The trim removed 7 bases at V and 7 bases at J, leaving 4 bases unmatched. The CDR3 sequence is 13 residues long. Looked up from germline, CDR1 is ENHRY and CDR2 is SYGVKD. CDR3: CAIKGQGFEKLFF. In DNA form, the CDR3 reads TGTGCCATCAAAGGACAGGGGTTTGAAAAACTGTTTTTT.

This clonotype showed up just a few times. V gene TRBV19 combines with J gene TRBJ2-7, with a weak D call TRBD1 (5 bases). Germline loops: CDR1 LNHDA, CDR2 SQIVND (reference sequence). The ends were cut back, 4 bases at V and 2 bases at J, with 6 bases in the middle. The length of the CDR3 is 12 residues. This chain's CDR3 is CASSTGPYEQYF. The DNA for the CDR3 is TGTGCCAGTAGTACAGGGCCCTACGAGCAGTACTTC.

The table lists this clonotype with a few counts. The rearrangement uses TRBV10-3 and TRBJ1-5, with D unresolved. Trimming left V 10 bases short and J 6 bases short, with 19 bases between. The germline V gene encodes CDR1 ENHRY and CDR2 SYGVKD. The CDR3 contains 14 residues. CDR3 nucleotides: TGTGCCAGCAGCCCCCGGAGGGTGACTCAGCCCCAGCATTTT. Translating gives CASSPRRVTQPQHF.

With respect to this clonotype: The limits of the CDR3 on the DNA are not certain, so only TCRdb's listed CDR3 is given. The chain carries TRBV25-1 and TRBJ2-2; the DNA was not used to check the table's D call, TRBD2. The CDR3 sequence runs 17 residues, both termini included. Germline loops: CDR1 MGHDK, CDR2 SYGVNS. This CDR3 is CACSASGTPSDTGELFF.